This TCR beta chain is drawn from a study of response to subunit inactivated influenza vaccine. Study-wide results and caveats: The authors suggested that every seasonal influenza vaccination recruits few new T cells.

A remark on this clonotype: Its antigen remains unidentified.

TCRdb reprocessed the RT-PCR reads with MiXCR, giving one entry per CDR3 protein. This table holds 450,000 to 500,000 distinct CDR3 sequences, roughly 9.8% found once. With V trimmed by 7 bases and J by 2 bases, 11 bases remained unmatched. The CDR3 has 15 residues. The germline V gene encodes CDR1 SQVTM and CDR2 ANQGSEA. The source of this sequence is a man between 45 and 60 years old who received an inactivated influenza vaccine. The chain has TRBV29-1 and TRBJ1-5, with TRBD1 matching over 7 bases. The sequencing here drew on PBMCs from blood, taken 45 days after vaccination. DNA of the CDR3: TGCAGCGGCCGCTGGGACAGCTGGGGCAATCAGCCCCAGCATTTT. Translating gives CSGRWDSWGNQPQHF.